This T cell receptor beta chain was captured by sequencing in a study of T cells in tuberculosis. The V and J ends lost 0 bases and 3 bases respectively, with 9 bases between them. Germline V gene lookup returns CDR1 LGHNT and CDR2 FRNRAP. The CDR3 totals 14 residues. TCRdb's copy holds only in-frame clones and misses some; the assay was immunoSEQ multiplex PCR. Found here are some 47,000 clones, nearly 95% of them singletons; the top ten hold 7.5%. The source is a donor aged 10 to 29 with latent tuberculosis or without tuberculosis infection. The V and J genes are TRBV12-5 and TRBJ2-7; D call uncertain. Sequences were obtained from PBMCs. The CDR3 protein is CASGLVGWSYEQYF. The CDR3 coding sequence is TGTGCTAGTGGTTTGGTAGGCTGGAGCTACGAGCAGTACTTC.